One and the same sample provided the 16 T cell receptor beta chains below, sequenced in a study of human T cells and chemical hapten exposure. Time point indicated: patch test 2, 6 weeks after DPC sensitization. Treatment reported: therapeutic diphenylcyclopropenone sensitization with weekly scalp DPC. TCRdb reprocessed the RACE reads via MiXCR and lists one record per CDR3 protein. The repertoire holds over 100,000 distinct CDR3 sequences, roughly a tenth seen once, with around 3.1% in the top ten. Sequencing was performed on whole blood, taken in connection with sensitization to the hapten diphenylcyclopropenone (DPC). All receptors derive from a woman between 35 and 50 years old with alopecia areata. Some clones in this sample may be carry-over from other donors' samples.

J is TRBJ1-2 and V is TRBV7-2, with a possible D match to TRBD1 (6 bases). The germline CDR1 and CDR2 sequences are SGHTA and FQGNSA. The CDR3 runs 13 residues. Trimming pared 8 bases from V and 9 bases from J, leaving 19 bases between. CDR3 sequence reads: CASHLRGGSSYTF. DNA of the CDR3: TGTGCCAGCCATCTCCGGGGGGGCTCGAGCTACACCTTC.

The chain combines TRBV29-1 with TRBJ1-1; a weak D match, TRBD1 (6 bases). The CDR3 runs 11 residues. V was pared by 6 bases and J by 5 bases, with 10 bases between. Germline CDR1 and CDR2: SQVTM and ANQGSEA. CDR3 DNA: TGCAGCGTACAGGGTGGGACTGAAGCTTTCTTT. Translating gives CSVQGGTEAFF.

This clonotype occurred many times. This chain links TRBV7-8 with TRBJ2-2; D is perhaps TRBD2 (5 bases). The CDR3 runs 16 residues. Germline V gene data show CDR1 as SGHVS and CDR2 as FQNEAQ. With 1 base removed from V and 2 bases from J, the gap between germline ends came to 11 bases. The DNA for the CDR3 is TGTGCCAGCAGCTTAGAGTGGCTAGCTAACACCGGGGAGCTGTTTTTT. Its translation is CASSLEWLANTGELFF.

This clonotype appeared many times. The chain couples TRBV5-1 to TRBJ1-1; D remains ambiguous. Trimming shortened V by 0 bases and J by 0 bases, and 6 bases separated the two germline ends. The germline gives CDR1 SGHRS, CDR2 YFSETQ. CDR3 length: 14 amino acids. CDR3 amino acids: CASSLDRMNTEAFF. CDR3 coding DNA: TGCGCCAGCAGCTTGGACCGAATGAACACTGAAGCTTTCTTT.

This clonotype was recorded many times. The chain joins TRBV9 to TRBJ2-1; 9 nucleotides agree with TRBD2. V lost 3 bases and J lost 4; bases outside the gene matches: 5. Germline-derived CDR1 and CDR2 are SGDLS and YYNGEE. The CDR3 runs to 15 residues. The CDR3 loop is CASSGGLAGYNEQFF. The CDR3 DNA sequence: TGTGCCAGCAGCGGAGGGCTAGCGGGGTACAATGAGCAGTTCTTC.

The sample holds many counts of this clonotype. The rearrangement links TRBV9 to TRBJ2-7; the D is unclear. With 0 bases removed from V and 6 bases from J, the gap between germline ends came to 16 bases. The CDR3 is 15 amino acids. Germline V gene data show CDR1 as SGDLS and CDR2 as YYNGEE. The DNA for the CDR3 is TGTGCCAGCAGCGTAGACGGCGGACCGAGCTTCGAGCAGTACTTC. Protein product: CASSVDGGPSFEQYF. The whole variable domain, filled in from reference TRBV9 and TRBJ2-7, reads DSGVTQTPKHLITATGQRVTLRCSPRSGDLSVYWYQQSLDQGLQFLIQYYNGEERAKGNILERFSAQQFPDLHSELNLSSLELGDSALYFCASSVDGGPSFEQYFGPGTRLTVT.

Ten or more counts support this clonotype. This chain uses TRBV20-1 with TRBJ2-1; the match to TRBD2 covers 11 bases. V was clipped by 6 bases and J by 6 bases; unmatched bases: 7. CDR3 size: 14 residues. Germline lookup yields CDR1 DFQATT and CDR2 SNEGSKA (reference sequence). The DNA of the CDR3 is TGCAGTGCCCTGACTAGCGGGGCTGGCAATGAGCAGTTCTTC. Its protein product is CSALTSGAGNEQFF.

J is TRBJ1-2 and V is TRBV14; D perhaps matches TRBD1 (5 bases). Trimming removed 4 bases at V and 7 bases at J, with 22 bases between. The length of the CDR3 is 16 residues. Germline CDR1 is SGHDN and CDR2 is FVKESK. In nucleotides, the CDR3 is TGTGCCAGCAGCCCGTCTCCCGGGACGCCAAGGGGTGGCTACACCTTC. This gives the protein CASSPSPGTPRGGYTF.

This clonotype turned up a few times. The chain couples TRBV7-6 to TRBJ2-7; 11 nucleotides line up with TRBD2. The J segment lost 2 bases and the V segment lost 2 bases, leaving 5 bases of the junction unmatched. CDR3 size: 16 residues. Germline CDR1 and CDR2: SGHVS and FNYEAQ. CDR3 in amino acids: CASSLSSGGLPYEQYF. DNA for the CDR3: TGTGCCAGCAGCTTATCTAGCGGGGGGCTCCCCTACGAGCAGTACTTC.

In its sample, this clonotype was seen many times. The rearrangement uses TRBV6-1 and TRBJ2-7, with TRBD1 matching over 7 bases. CDR1 MNHNS and CDR2 SASEGT come from the germline V gene. V lost 6 bases and J lost 2; bases outside the gene matches: 4. The length of the CDR3 is 13 residues. The CDR3 region has the DNA TGTGCCAGCAGACAGGGGTTAACCTACGAGCAGTACTTC. Translating it yields CASRQGLTYEQYF.

This clonotype was counted between two and nine times. The chain recombines TRBV29-1 with TRBJ2-6; a weak D match, TRBD1 (6 bases). V dropped 6 bases and J dropped 0 bases, with 15 bases sitting between them. The V gene's germline CDR1 is SQVTM and CDR2 ANQGSEA. The CDR3 loop spans 16 amino acids. The CDR3: CSVAPGQSSGANVLTF. The CDR3 bases are TGCAGCGTAGCACCGGGACAAAGCTCTGGGGCCAACGTCCTGACTTTC.

This clonotype was seen ten or more times. The V and J genes are TRBV10-3 and TRBJ1-1, with 8 positions matching TRBD1. Per germline, CDR1 ENHRY and CDR2 SYGVKD. The CDR3 loop spans 14 amino acids. After removal of 3 bases from V and 6 bases from J, the junction contained 6 bases not matched to a gene. CDR3 coding DNA: TGTGCCATCAGTGACAGGGGGCGGACTTCTGAAGCTTTCTTT. Its translation is CAISDRGRTSEAFF.

This clonotype has only a few counts. This chain links TRBV5-1 with TRBJ2-7; 8 bases fit TRBD1. V was pared by 4 bases and J by 0 bases, with 6 bases of the junction left unmatched. Per the germline V gene, CDR1 is SGHRS and CDR2 is YFSETQ. The CDR3 totals 15 residues. In DNA, the CDR3 is TGCGCCAGCAGCCCCCGGACAGGGAGCTCCTACGAGCAGTACTTC. It translates to CASSPRTGSSYEQYF.

Ten or more counts support this clonotype. The chain links TRBV5-1 to TRBJ2-5, with no clear D. Germline CDR1 SGHRS, CDR2 YFSETQ. The CDR3 runs 15 residues. The V and J ends lost 2 bases and 4 bases respectively, with 15 bases between them. The CDR3 bases are TGCGCCAGCAGCTTAAGCAGAAGGGAAGGAGAGACCCAGTACTTC. Its translation: CASSLSRREGETQYF.

This clonotype was observed at least ten times. The rearrangement joins TRBV20-1 to TRBJ2-1; 8 bases line up with TRBD2. Trimming removed 0 bases from V and 3 bases from J; junction bases left unmatched: 7. Germline CDR1 DFQATT, CDR2 SNEGSKA (reference sequence). The CDR3 is 16 amino acids. The DNA of the CDR3 is TGCAGTGCTAGAGATCTCGGGACTAGTTTCTACAATGAGCAGTTCTTC. This codes for CSARDLGTSFYNEQFF.

In its sample, this clonotype was seen many times. This sequence joins TRBV10-1 and TRBJ2-1; D remains ambiguous. Trimming took off 3 bases at V and 6 bases at J, with 12 bases between the two ends. Germline loops: CDR1 WNHNN, CDR2 SYGVQD (reference sequence). The CDR3 runs to 14 residues. The chain's CDR3 is CASSDSANPNEQFF. Written as DNA, the CDR3 is TGCGCCAGCAGTGACTCCGCCAACCCCAATGAGCAGTTCTTC.